Shown below are 15 T cell receptor beta chains from a single sample sequenced in a study of blood T cell repertoires in COVID-19. TCRdb's table, derived via immunoSEQ multiplex PCR, lists solely in-frame clones and lacks some. Among some 210,000 clones, 88% were seen once, and the ten largest hold 5% to 7.5%. The sequencing sample was made of peripheral blood. These receptors came from a woman aged 35 to 49 who had recovered from COVID-19.

The gene calls are TRBV7-2 and TRBJ2-2, with 7 bases aligning to TRBD2. Germline V gene sequence: CDR1 SGHTA, CDR2 FQGNSA. The CDR3 is made up of 16 amino acids. The V segment lost 0 bases and the J segment 2 bases; nucleotides outside the gene matches: 3. The chain's CDR3 is CASSLARGRNTGELFF. The DNA of the CDR3 is TGTGCCAGCAGCTTAGCGCGGGGGAGAAACACCGGGGAGCTGTTTTTT.

This chain links TRBV5-1 with TRBJ1-2; D ambiguous. The CDR3 consists of 13 residues. From germline, CDR1 is SGHRS and CDR2 YFSETQ. With 4 bases removed from V and 7 bases from J, the gap between germline ends came to 14 bases. CDR3 bases: TGCGCCAGCAGCAGATCGAGGGAGTCTGGCTACACCTTC. It yields the protein CASSRSRESGYTF.

The J gene is TRBJ2-2, the V gene TRBV28, with D possibly TRBD1 on 5 matching bases. V lost 3 bases and J 5 bases, leaving 16 bases between the germline ends. Germline CDR1 and CDR2: MDHEN and SYDVKM. The CDR3 consists of 16 residues. The DNA for the CDR3 is TGTGCCAGCAGTTTGAATTCTGGGGCCGGGACCGGGGAGCTGTTTTTT. Protein: CASSLNSGAGTGELFF.

The rearrangement links TRBV2 to TRBJ2-7; TRBD2 aligns across 11 bases. CDR3 length: 12 amino acids. Germline assignment: CDR1 SNHLY and CDR2 FYNNEI. V was clipped by 8 bases and J by 3 bases; unmatched bases: 0. Written as DNA, the CDR3 is TGTGCCAGCGGGACTAGCGGCTACGAGCAGTACTTC. Translation: CASGTSGYEQYF.

This chain uses TRBV11-2 with TRBJ2-2, with 9 positions matching TRBD2. Germline CDR1 reads SGHAT; CDR2 reads FQNNGV. The CDR3 totals 16 residues. V gave up 2 bases and J gave up 3 bases; unmatched junction bases: 4. The CDR3 spells CASSLRGRADTGELFF. The CDR3 nucleotides are TGTGCCAGCAGCTTACGCGGGAGGGCCGACACCGGGGAGCTGTTTTTT.

The rearrangement joins TRBV6-2 or TRBV6-3 to TRBJ2-5; D unresolved. Trimming removed 2 bases from V and 5 bases from J, with 9 bases in between. Germline V gene data show CDR1 as MNHEY and CDR2 as SVGEGT. CDR3 size: 13 residues. The CDR3: CASSYASWETQYF. In DNA, the CDR3 is TGTGCCAGCAGTTACGCTAGTTGGGAGACCCAGTACTTC.

V gene TRBV28 combines with J gene TRBJ1-5, with a weak D call TRBD1 (6 bases). Trimming left V 7 bases short and J 3 bases short, with 22 bases between. CDR1 and CDR2 from the germline V gene are MDHEN and SYDVKM. The CDR3 is 17 residues long. The CDR3 sequence: CASKYREIEVFNQPQHF. The CDR3 DNA reads as TGTGCCAGCAAATACAGGGAGATCGAGGTATTCAATCAGCCCCAGCATTTT.

The V and J genes are TRBV7-9 and TRBJ1-1, with D possibly being TRBD1 (5 bases). The CDR3 covers 15 residues. Germline V gives CDR1 SEHNR, CDR2 FQNEAQ (reference sequence). Trimming cost V 3 bases and J 0 bases, with 11 bases left between them. The CDR3 coding sequence is TGTGCCAGCAGCTTCACCGGGACTGTGAACACTGAAGCTTTCTTT. Its translation is CASSFTGTVNTEAFF.

CDR3 region: CASIPRGAFNEQFF. Here the CDR3 DNA reads TGTGCCAGTATCCCACGTGGGGCCTTCAATGAGCAGTTCTTC. The gene calls are TRBV11-1 and TRBJ2-1; D perhaps matches TRBD1 (5 bases). Trimming shortened V by 9 bases and J by 6 bases, and 18 bases separated the two germline ends. In germline, CDR1 is SGHAT, CDR2 FQDESV (reference sequence). The CDR3 is made up of 14 amino acids. The whole variable domain, remainder taken from reference TRBV11-1 and TRBJ2-1, is EAEVAQSPRYKITEKSQAVAFWCDPISGHATLYWYRQILGQGPELLVQFQDESVVDDSQLPKDRFSAERLKGVDSTLKIQPAELGDSAMYLCASIPRGAFNEQFFGPGTRLTVL.

The V and J genes are TRBV9 and TRBJ2-7, with 9 bases matching TRBD1. Germline V CDR1 and CDR2: SGDLS, YYNGEE. The CDR3 is made up of 13 amino acids. J lost 4 bases, V lost 4 bases, and 3 bases had no gene match. CDR3 sequence reads: CASSRDRVYEQYF. The CDR3 coding sequence is TGTGCCAGCAGCCGGGACAGGGTGTACGAGCAGTACTTC.

CDR3 amino acids: CASSATVPYEQYF. Here the CDR3 DNA reads TGTGCCAGCAGCGCGACAGTACCCTACGAGCAGTACTTC. V gene TRBV14 combines with J gene TRBJ2-7; a possible D gene is TRBD1 (5 bases). The germline gives CDR1 SGHDN, CDR2 FVKESK. V was pared by 5 bases and J by 2 bases, with 10 bases between. The CDR3 is 13 residues long.

The chain joins TRBV7-8 to TRBJ2-7; no clear D gene. Germline values: CDR1 SGHVS, CDR2 FQNEAQ. Trimming took 7 bases from V and 1 from J, leaving 17 bases between them. This CDR3 comprises 15 residues. This chain's CDR3 is CASTLTLLESYEQYF. The CDR3 bases are TGTGCCAGCACCCTGACTCTTTTGGAGTCCTACGAGCAGTACTTC.

CDR3 protein: CASSPGVGWETQYF. The CDR3 bases are TGTGCCAGCAGCCCAGGCGTGGGTTGGGAGACCCAGTACTTC. The V gene is TRBV6-5, the J gene TRBJ2-5; D gene uncertain. Germline V gene data show CDR1 as MNHEY and CDR2 as SVGAGI. This CDR3 spans 14 amino acids. Trimming left V 6 bases short and J 5 bases short, with 16 bases between.

This chain links TRBV11-2 with TRBJ2-1; TRBD2 matches at 11 bases. V shed 5 bases and J 7 bases; nucleotides not matched to a gene: 13. Germline V gives CDR1 SGHAT, CDR2 FQNNGV. CDR3 size: 17 residues. The CDR3 loop is CASSPGISGRAGNEQFF. The CDR3 DNA reads TGTGCCAGCAGCCCGGGGATTAGCGGGAGGGCCGGGAATGAGCAGTTCTTC.

V usage is TRBV18 and J usage is TRBJ2-1; 7 bases match TRBD1. Germline V gene sequence: CDR1 KGHSH, CDR2 LQKENI. V dropped 6 bases and J dropped 5; count of bases not matched to a gene: 4. This CDR3 is built from 13 residues. In nucleotides, the CDR3 is TGTGCCAGCTCCCTAACAGGGGACAATGAGCAGTTCTTC. Its translation: CASSLTGDNEQFF.